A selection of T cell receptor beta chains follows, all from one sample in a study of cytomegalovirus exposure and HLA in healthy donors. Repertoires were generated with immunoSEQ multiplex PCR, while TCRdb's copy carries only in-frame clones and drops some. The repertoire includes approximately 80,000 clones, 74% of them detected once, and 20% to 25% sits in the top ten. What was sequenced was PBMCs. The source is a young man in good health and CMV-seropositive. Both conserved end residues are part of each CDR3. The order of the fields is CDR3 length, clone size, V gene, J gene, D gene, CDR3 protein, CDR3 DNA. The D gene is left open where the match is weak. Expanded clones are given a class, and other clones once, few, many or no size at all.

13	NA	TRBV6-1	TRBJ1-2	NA	CASSIGVYYGYTF	TGTGCCAGCAGTATCGGGGTCTACTATGGCTACACCTTC
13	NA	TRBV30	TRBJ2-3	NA	CACPGVSTDTQYF	TGTGCCTGCCCCGGGGTTAGCACAGATACGCAGTATTTT
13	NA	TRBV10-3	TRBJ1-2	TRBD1	CAITTGVDYGYTF	TGTGCCATCACCACAGGGGTGGACTATGGCTACACCTTC
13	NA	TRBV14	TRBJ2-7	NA	CASSKAGAREQYF	TGTGCCAGCAGCAAAGCTGGGGCGAGGGAGCAGTACTTC
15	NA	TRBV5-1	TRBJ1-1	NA	CASSLISGEGTEAFF	TGCGCCAGCAGCTTGATTTCGGGAGAGGGCACTGAAGCTTTCTTT
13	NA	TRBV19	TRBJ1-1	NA	CASRISRNTEAFF	TGTGCCAGTAGGATCTCTAGGAACACTGAAGCTTTCTTT
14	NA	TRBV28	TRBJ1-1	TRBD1	CASSPGQTNTEAFF	TGTGCCAGCAGTCCGGGACAGACAAACACTGAAGCTTTCTTT
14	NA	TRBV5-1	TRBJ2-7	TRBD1	CASSSGTGAYEQYF	TGCGCCAGCAGTTCCGGGACAGGGGCCTACGAGCAGTACTTC
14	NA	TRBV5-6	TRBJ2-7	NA	CASSLAVLSYEQYF	TGTGCCAGCAGCTTGGCGGTGCTCTCCTACGAGCAGTACTTC
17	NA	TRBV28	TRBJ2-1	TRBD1	CASSGTVLEVYYNEQFF	TGTGCCAGCAGTGGGACAGTTCTAGAGGTCTACTACAATGAGCAGTTCTTC
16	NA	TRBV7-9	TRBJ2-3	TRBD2	CASSLGTSGETDTQYF	TGTGCCAGCAGCCTCGGGACTAGCGGAGAAACAGATACGCAGTATTTT
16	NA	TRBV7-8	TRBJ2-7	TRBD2	CASSLGLGGGTYEQYF	TGTGCCAGCAGCTTAGGGCTCGGGGGGGGCACCTACGAGCAGTACTTC
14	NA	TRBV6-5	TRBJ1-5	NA	CASSYRGGGQPQHF	TGTGCCAGCAGTTATCGGGGAGGCGGTCAGCCCCAGCATTTT
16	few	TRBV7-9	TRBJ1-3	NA	CAISWDTRGLGNTIYF	TGTGCCATAAGCTGGGACACGAGGGGCCTTGGAAACACCATATATTTT
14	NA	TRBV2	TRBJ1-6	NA	CAIQDPTYNSPPHF	TGTGCCATACAGGATCCAACCTATAATTCACCCCCCCACTTT
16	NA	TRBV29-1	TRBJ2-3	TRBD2	CSVTWTSGSPTDTQYF	TGCAGCGTAACCTGGACTAGCGGCTCCCCCACAGATACGCAGTATTTT
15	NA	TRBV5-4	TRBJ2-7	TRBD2	CASSLAGGSMREQYF	TGTGCCAGCAGCTTGGCCGGGGGGTCTATGAGGGAGCAGTACTTC